This TCR beta chain was sequenced in a study of regulatory T cells in long-lasting Graves disease. Study-level results: Compared with new cases, persistent Graves' patients showed reduced TCR diversity.

Noted time point: persistent/refractory GD, antithyroid drugs over 5 years with positive TRAb. Generation of the TCR library employed RNA extracted from PBMCs. Each of the patients was recruited from an endocrinology department situated in Xi'an, China. There are many counts of this clonotype. Its specificity is unknown. This CDR3 region has 14 residues. Deletions cut 6 bases from V and 8 bases from J, with 19 bases between. Germline CDR1 DFQATT, CDR2 SNEGSKA (reference sequence). Combining iRepertoire HTBI primers with Arm-PCR of CDR3 regions, the authors built TCR beta libraries. One entry per CDR3 protein results from TCRdb running MiXCR on the multiplex PCR reads. Of roughly 300,000 distinct CDR3 sequences detected, roughly a fifth appear once; the ten largest clones hold around 50%.

The rearrangement uses TRBV20-1 and TRBJ1-4; possibly TRBD1 for D (5 bases). The TCR was taken from a female donor with Graves disease. Sequences were derived from peripheral blood mononuclear cells (PBMCs), sampled when the disease was refractory, from a patient treated with antithyroid drugs. The CDR3 spells CSASQDSREEKLFF. The DNA for the CDR3 is TGCAGTGCGTCACAAGACAGTCGGGAAGAAAAACTGTTTTTT.